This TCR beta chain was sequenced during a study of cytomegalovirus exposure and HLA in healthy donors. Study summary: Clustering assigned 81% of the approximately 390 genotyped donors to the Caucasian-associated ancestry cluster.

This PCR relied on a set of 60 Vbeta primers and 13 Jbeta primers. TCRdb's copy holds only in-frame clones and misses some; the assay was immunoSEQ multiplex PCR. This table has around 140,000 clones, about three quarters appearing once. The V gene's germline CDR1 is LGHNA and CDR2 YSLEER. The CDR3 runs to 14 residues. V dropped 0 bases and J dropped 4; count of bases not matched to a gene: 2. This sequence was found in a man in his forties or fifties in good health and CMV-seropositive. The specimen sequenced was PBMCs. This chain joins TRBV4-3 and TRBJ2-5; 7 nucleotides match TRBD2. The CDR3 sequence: CASSQDGRGETQYF. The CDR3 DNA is TGCGCCAGCAGCCAAGATGGGAGGGGAGAGACCCAGTACTTC.